The rows below give T cell receptor beta chains drawn from one sample of a study of blood T cells in healthy people across ages. TCRdb re-called the 5' RACE reads with MiXCR, one entry per CDR3 protein. The sample includes hundreds of thousands of distinct CDR3 sequences, around a quarter of them seen just once. The same data also went into a second study, on T cells of mothers and their children.

Sequencing was performed on blood. The receptors stem from a boy between 2 and 10 years old in good health. Each CDR3 is given with its conserved first and last residue. Each record gives: clone size, V gene, CDR3 length, D gene, J gene, CDR3 DNA, CDR3 protein. A D gene is named only where the DNA matches it firmly. For some rows the clone size is stated as once, few or many, or as a class when expanded; others skip it.

clone_size: once
v_call: TRBV20-1
cdr3_length: 13
d_call: .
j_call: TRBJ2-1
cdr3_nt: TGCAGTGCTAGGTCAGGGGACGGGTCCGGGCAGTTCTTC
cdr3_aa: CSARSGDGSGQFF

clone_size: .
v_call: TRBV20-1
cdr3_length: 15
d_call: .
j_call: TRBJ2-3
cdr3_nt: TGCAGTGCTAGAGTCCCTAGCTCTAGCACAGATACGCAGTATTTT
cdr3_aa: CSARVPSSSTDTQYF

clone_size: few
v_call: TRBV4-1
cdr3_length: 18
d_call: TRBD1
j_call: TRBJ2-3
cdr3_nt: TGCGCCAGCAGCCAAGTGAGGACAGGGGGCGCCCGCACAGATACGCAGTATTTT
cdr3_aa: CASSQVRTGGARTDTQYF

clone_size: .
v_call: TRBV7-9
cdr3_length: 18
d_call: .
j_call: TRBJ2-4
cdr3_nt: TGTGCCAGCAGCTTTAAATTATTGTACCTAGGGACCAAAAACATTCAGTACTTC
cdr3_aa: CASSFKLLYLGTKNIQYF

clone_size: .
v_call: TRBV3-1
cdr3_length: 13
d_call: .
j_call: TRBJ1-2
cdr3_nt: TGTGCCAGCAGCCACACAAAGGGGTCTGGCTACACCTTC
cdr3_aa: CASSHTKGSGYTF

clone_size: few
v_call: TRBV27
cdr3_length: 15
d_call: .
j_call: TRBJ2-5
cdr3_nt: TGTGCCAGCAGTTTGGGCCTCGGGGGATCAGAGACCCAGTACTTC
cdr3_aa: CASSLGLGGSETQYF

clone_size: few
v_call: TRBV27
cdr3_length: 16
d_call: TRBD1
j_call: TRBJ2-7
cdr3_nt: TGTGCCAGCAGCCGGGGACAGGGGATAGGCACCTACGAGCAGTACTTC
cdr3_aa: CASSRGQGIGTYEQYF

clone_size: few
v_call: TRBV2
cdr3_length: 16
d_call: TRBD1
j_call: TRBJ2-2
cdr3_nt: TGTGCCAGCAGTTTGACAGGGGGCGATAACACCGGGGAGCTGTTTTTT
cdr3_aa: CASSLTGGDNTGELFF

clone_size: .
v_call: TRBV4-3
cdr3_length: 16
d_call: .
j_call: TRBJ2-7
cdr3_nt: TGCGCCAGCAGCCAAGATCCGCTCAGCCTCCCCTACGAGCAGTACTTC
cdr3_aa: CASSQDPLSLPYEQYF

clone_size: few
v_call: TRBV27
cdr3_length: 15
d_call: TRBD2
j_call: TRBJ2-1
cdr3_nt: TGTGCCAGCAGTTTACCCAGGCTAGCGGGAGAGTCCCTGTTCTTC
cdr3_aa: CASSLPRLAGESLFF

clone_size: few
v_call: TRBV9
cdr3_length: 15
d_call: .
j_call: TRBJ2-7
cdr3_nt: TGTGCCAGCAGCGGCGGACTGGACAGCTCCTACGAGCAGTACTTC
cdr3_aa: CASSGGLDSSYEQYF

clone_size: .
v_call: TRBV12-5
cdr3_length: 12
d_call: .
j_call: TRBJ1-2
cdr3_nt: TGTGCTAGTGGTTCTGCCGGGCGAGGCTACACCTTC
cdr3_aa: CASGSAGRGYTF

clone_size: .
v_call: TRBV11-2
cdr3_length: 16
d_call: .
j_call: TRBJ2-2
cdr3_nt: TGTGCCAGCAGCGAATGGGACCCTGGGCACACCGGGGAGCTGTTTTTT
cdr3_aa: CASSEWDPGHTGELFF

clone_size: .
v_call: TRBV3-1
cdr3_length: 13
d_call: .
j_call: TRBJ2-1
cdr3_nt: TGTGCCAGCAGCCAGCCGCAGCCCAATGAGCAGTTCTTC
cdr3_aa: CASSQPQPNEQFF

clone_size: .
v_call: TRBV12-3/TRBV12-4
cdr3_length: 12
d_call: .
j_call: TRBJ1-2
cdr3_nt: TGTGCCAGCAGTCTTACAAGTTATGGCTACACCTTC
cdr3_aa: CASSLTSYGYTF

clone_size: few
v_call: TRBV3-1
cdr3_length: 19
d_call: TRBD1
j_call: TRBJ2-5
cdr3_nt: TGTGCCAGCAGCCAAAGGGCCTCTTGGGACAGGGGGCCGGGAGAGACCCAGTACTTC
cdr3_aa: CASSQRASWDRGPGETQYF

clone_size: .
v_call: TRBV6-5
cdr3_length: 13
d_call: .
j_call: TRBJ1-6
cdr3_nt: TGTGCCAGCAGTTACAGGGGGTATTCACCCCTCCACTTT
cdr3_aa: CASSYRGYSPLHF

clone_size: .
v_call: TRBV10-3
cdr3_length: 14
d_call: .
j_call: TRBJ2-3
cdr3_nt: TGTGCCATCAGTGATGGTGGTGAGGCAGATACGCAGTATTTT
cdr3_aa: CAISDGGEADTQYF

clone_size: .
v_call: TRBV3-1
cdr3_length: 15
d_call: TRBD2
j_call: TRBJ2-7
cdr3_nt: TGTGCCAGCAGCCAAGTCGACGGGGGGGCGAACGAGCAGTACTTC
cdr3_aa: CASSQVDGGANEQYF

clone_size: .
v_call: TRBV12-3/TRBV12-4
cdr3_length: 17
d_call: .
j_call: TRBJ2-3
cdr3_nt: TGTGCCAGCAGTTTAAATCACGGGACTTCTAGCACAGATACGCAGTATTTT
cdr3_aa: CASSLNHGTSSTDTQYF

clone_size: .
v_call: TRBV7-2
cdr3_length: 13
d_call: TRBD1
j_call: TRBJ2-7
cdr3_nt: TGTGCCAGCAGCCAGGACAGGGCGGACGAGCAGTACTTC
cdr3_aa: CASSQDRADEQYF

clone_size: few
v_call: TRBV27
cdr3_length: 16
d_call: .
j_call: TRBJ1-4
cdr3_nt: TGTGCCAGCAGTTTATCGGGTGGACGGCCTAGGGAAAAACTGTTTTTT
cdr3_aa: CASSLSGGRPREKLFF

clone_size: .
v_call: TRBV6-1
cdr3_length: 14
d_call: TRBD2
j_call: TRBJ2-7
cdr3_nt: TGTGCCAGCGGGGAAGGGACTAGCTTCTACGAGCAGTACTTC
cdr3_aa: CASGEGTSFYEQYF

clone_size: few
v_call: TRBV14
cdr3_length: 16
d_call: .
j_call: TRBJ2-1
cdr3_nt: TGTGCCAGCAGCCATGTGAGGGCCCCCACCTACAATGAGCAGTTCTTC
cdr3_aa: CASSHVRAPTYNEQFF

clone_size: .
v_call: TRBV12-3/TRBV12-4
cdr3_length: 15
d_call: TRBD1
j_call: TRBJ1-4
cdr3_nt: TGTGCCAGCAGTTTACAGGGGGGTAGGAGAGAAAAACTGTTTTTT
cdr3_aa: CASSLQGGRREKLFF

clone_size: .
v_call: TRBV21-1
cdr3_length: 15
d_call: .
j_call: TRBJ2-3
cdr3_nt: TGTGCCAGCAGCAAGGCTAGCGGGCTCACAGATACGCAGTATTTT
cdr3_aa: CASSKASGLTDTQYF

clone_size: few
v_call: TRBV4-3
cdr3_length: 15
d_call: .
j_call: TRBJ2-5
cdr3_nt: TGCGCCAGCAGCCAGTCCCTAGCGCTTCAAGAGACCCAGTACTTC
cdr3_aa: CASSQSLALQETQYF

clone_size: few
v_call: TRBV6-5
cdr3_length: 16
d_call: .
j_call: TRBJ2-1
cdr3_nt: TGTGCCAGCAGTTACTCCCCCCGGAAGAACTACAATGAGCAGTTCTTC
cdr3_aa: CASSYSPRKNYNEQFF

clone_size: once
v_call: TRBV15
cdr3_length: 12
d_call: .
j_call: TRBJ2-3
cdr3_nt: TGTGCCACCAGCCTTTTTCTAGGTACGCAGTATTTT
cdr3_aa: CATSLFLGTQYF

clone_size: .
v_call: TRBV2
cdr3_length: 14
d_call: TRBD1
j_call: TRBJ2-7
cdr3_nt: TGTGCCAGCAGAGCGGGACAGGGGTTCTACGAGCAGTACTTC
cdr3_aa: CASRAGQGFYEQYF

clone_size: few
v_call: TRBV5-6
cdr3_length: 17
d_call: TRBD2
j_call: TRBJ2-7
cdr3_nt: TGTGCCAGCAGCGCCTTCAGGACTAGCGGGAACTACTACGAGCAGTACTTC
cdr3_aa: CASSAFRTSGNYYEQYF

clone_size: many
v_call: TRBV3-1
cdr3_length: 14
d_call: .
j_call: TRBJ2-3
cdr3_nt: TGTGCCAGCAGCCAAGAAACTACCACAGATACGCAGTATTTT
cdr3_aa: CASSQETTTDTQYF

clone_size: .
v_call: TRBV4-2
cdr3_length: 17
d_call: TRBD1
j_call: TRBJ1-3
cdr3_nt: TGTGCCAGCAGCCAAGATGGGACAGGGGAATACGGAAACACCATATATTTT
cdr3_aa: CASSQDGTGEYGNTIYF

clone_size: .
v_call: TRBV10-3
cdr3_length: 16
d_call: .
j_call: TRBJ2-4
cdr3_nt: TGTGCCATCAGCCACGGGGAGATGGGAGCCAAAAACATTCAGTACTTC
cdr3_aa: CAISHGEMGAKNIQYF

clone_size: .
v_call: TRBV7-3
cdr3_length: 13
d_call: TRBD1
j_call: TRBJ1-2
cdr3_nt: TGTGCCAGCAGCCGCCCACAGGGGGAGGGCTACACCTTC
cdr3_aa: CASSRPQGEGYTF

clone_size: .
v_call: TRBV20-1
cdr3_length: 13
d_call: TRBD1
j_call: TRBJ1-1
cdr3_nt: TGCAGTGCCAGCCGCGGACAGGGGGGTGAAGCTTTCTTT
cdr3_aa: CSASRGQGGEAFF

clone_size: .
v_call: TRBV3-1
cdr3_length: 14
d_call: TRBD2
j_call: TRBJ2-2
cdr3_nt: TGTGCCAGCAACCCGGGACTAGCGACCAGGGAGCTGTTTTTT
cdr3_aa: CASNPGLATRELFF

clone_size: many
v_call: TRBV6-1
cdr3_length: 14
d_call: .
j_call: TRBJ2-3
cdr3_nt: TGTGCCAGCAGTGAATCACGGCCGCAAGGTACGCAGTATTTT
cdr3_aa: CASSESRPQGTQYF

clone_size: once
v_call: TRBV10-1
cdr3_length: 12
d_call: TRBD2
j_call: TRBJ2-2
cdr3_nt: TGCGCCAGTGGACTAGTTACCGGGGAGCTGTTTTTT
cdr3_aa: CASGLVTGELFF

clone_size: once
v_call: TRBV3-1
cdr3_length: 15
d_call: TRBD1
j_call: TRBJ2-5
cdr3_nt: TGTGCCAGCAGCCAAGACAGGGGGCGAGGTGAGACCCAGTACTTC
cdr3_aa: CASSQDRGRGETQYF

clone_size: few
v_call: TRBV28
cdr3_length: 15
d_call: .
j_call: TRBJ2-3
cdr3_nt: TGTGCCAGCAGTCCCCTCACGCTGGGGACAGATACGCAGTATTTT
cdr3_aa: CASSPLTLGTDTQYF

clone_size: .
v_call: TRBV4-3
cdr3_length: 13
d_call: .
j_call: TRBJ2-5
cdr3_nt: TGCGCCAGCAGCCAAGGGGTGAAAGAGACCCAGTACTTC
cdr3_aa: CASSQGVKETQYF

clone_size: .
v_call: TRBV7-9
cdr3_length: 15
d_call: .
j_call: TRBJ2-5
cdr3_nt: TGTGCCAGCAGCTTAGCGCGGGGAGGCCAAGAGACCCAGTACTTC
cdr3_aa: CASSLARGGQETQYF